Each of the 2 T cell receptor beta chains below was sequenced from the same sample in a study of cytomegalovirus exposure and HLA in healthy donors. Researchers ran the PCR with 60 Vbeta and 13 Jbeta primers. Libraries were prepared by immunoSEQ multiplex PCR; TCRdb keeps only in-frame clonotypes and omits some of them. This table has fewer than 250,000 clones, about 86% appearing once. The material sequenced was PBMCs. The origin of the receptors is a man aged 40-49 years in good health and CMV-seropositive.

J is TRBJ2-5 and V is TRBV4-1; TRBD2 aligns across 10 bases. Germline CDR1 reads MGHRA; CDR2 reads YSYEKL. V lost 4 bases and J lost 3; bases outside the gene matches: 5. This CDR3 is built from 15 residues. Here the CDR3 DNA reads TGCGCCAGCAGCCGGCCTACTAGCGGGAAAGAGACCCAGTACTTC. Translation: CASSRPTSGKETQYF.

The table lists this clone with a count of one. V gene TRBV19 combines with J gene TRBJ1-3, with 9 nucleotides matching TRBD1. The CDR3 is made up of 14 amino acids. In germline, CDR1 is LNHDA, CDR2 SQIVND (reference sequence). The junction had 4 bases not matched to a gene; V was cut back by 6 bases and J by 4 bases. Written as DNA, the CDR3 is TGTGCCAGTAGGGGACAGGGATTCGGAAACACCATATATTTT. Encoded protein: CASRGQGFGNTIYF. The full variable domain, rest sourced from reference TRBV19 and TRBJ1-3, is DGGITQSPKYLFRKEGQNVTLSCEQNLNHDAMYWYRQDPGQGLRLIYYSQIVNDFQKGDIAEGYSVSREKKESFPLTVTSAQKNPTAFYLCASRGQGFGNTIYFGEGSWLTVV.